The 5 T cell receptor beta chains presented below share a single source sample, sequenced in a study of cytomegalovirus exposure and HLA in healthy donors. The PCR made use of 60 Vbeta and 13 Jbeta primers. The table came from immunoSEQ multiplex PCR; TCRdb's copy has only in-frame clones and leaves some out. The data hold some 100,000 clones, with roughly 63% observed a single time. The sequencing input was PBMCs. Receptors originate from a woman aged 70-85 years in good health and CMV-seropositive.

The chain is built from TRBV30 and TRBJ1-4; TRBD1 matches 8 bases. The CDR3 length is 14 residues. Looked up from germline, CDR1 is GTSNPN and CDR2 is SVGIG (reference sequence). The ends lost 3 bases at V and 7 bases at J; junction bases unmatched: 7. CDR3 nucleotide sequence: TGTGCCTGGAGCCCCAGGGGGCTCGGTGAAAAACTGTTTTTT. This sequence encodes CAWSPRGLGEKLFF. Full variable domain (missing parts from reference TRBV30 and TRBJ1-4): SQTIHQWPATLVQPVGSPLSLECTVEGTSNPNLYWYRQAAGRGLQLLFYSVGIGQISSEVPQNLSASRPQDRQFILSSKKLLLSDSGFYLCAWSPRGLGEKLFFGSGTQLSVL.

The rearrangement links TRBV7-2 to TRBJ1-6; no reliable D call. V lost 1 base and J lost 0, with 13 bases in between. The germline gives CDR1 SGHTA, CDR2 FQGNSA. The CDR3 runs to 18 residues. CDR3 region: CASSLDPIRSSYNSPLHF. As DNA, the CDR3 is TGTGCCAGCAGCTTAGATCCCATCCGGAGCTCCTATAATTCACCCCTCCACTTT.

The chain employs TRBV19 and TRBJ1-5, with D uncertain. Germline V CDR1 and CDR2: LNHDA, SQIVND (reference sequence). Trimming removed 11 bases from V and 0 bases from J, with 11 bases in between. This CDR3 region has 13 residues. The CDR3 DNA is TGTGCCGCCAGCAGGTATAGCAATCAGCCCCAGCATTTT. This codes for CAASRYSNQPQHF.

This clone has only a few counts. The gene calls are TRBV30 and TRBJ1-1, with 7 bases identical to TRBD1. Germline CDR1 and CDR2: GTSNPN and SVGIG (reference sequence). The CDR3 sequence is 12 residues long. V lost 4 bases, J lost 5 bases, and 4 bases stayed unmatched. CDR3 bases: TGTGCCTGGACTGACAGGGCGACTGAAGCTTTCTTT. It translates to CAWTDRATEAFF.

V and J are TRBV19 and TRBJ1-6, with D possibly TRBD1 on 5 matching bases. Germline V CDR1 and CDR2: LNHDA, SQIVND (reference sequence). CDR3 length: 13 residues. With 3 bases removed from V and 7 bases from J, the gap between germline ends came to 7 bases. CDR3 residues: CASSIGGNSPLHF. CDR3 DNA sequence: TGTGCCAGTAGTATTGGGGGGAATTCACCCCTCCACTTT.